This TCR beta chain is from a study of blood T cell repertoires in COVID-19. Study details: Spain, Italy and the United States supplied samples that represented acute and convalescent COVID-19. PBMCs, B-cell-depleted T cells, or T cells were the source of the cDNA or gDNA that made up the material.

How the authors handled the data: Nucleated cell counts were estimated from reference gene primer amplification. TCRdb's table, derived via immunoSEQ multiplex PCR, lists solely in-frame clones and lacks some. V and J calls and clone size are as listed in that table; D and trimming were resolved from the DNA. The repertoire holds a few hundred thousand clones, less than 90% seen once, with under 6.5% in the top ten. This clone was recorded only once. Germline V gives CDR1 SGHTA, CDR2 FQGNSA. V was pared by 4 bases and J by 2 bases, with 15 bases between. The CDR3 runs to 15 residues. This chain links TRBV7-2 with TRBJ2-7; tentative D call: TRBD1 (5 bases). The sample was peripheral blood. The TCR comes from a man in his sixties with acute or convalescent COVID-19. The CDR3 DNA sequence: TGTGCCAGCAGCTCCCCAGTAGGGGTGGCCTACGAGCAGTACTTC. It yields the protein CASSSPVGVAYEQYF.